This T cell receptor beta chain originates from a study of T cell responses to AZD1222 COVID-19 vaccine. Study background: Pooled samples include second doses given at about 4 or 12 weeks.

Study-level findings and limits: The donor group comprised mostly white British people and more females; the analysis possibly underestimated clonal diversity. Spike-specific TCR breadth and depth grew following two AZD1222 doses.

Method: immunoSEQ multiplex PCR; TCRdb's copy keeps in-frame clones and lacks some. The sample lists tens of thousands of clones; more than 70% were seen once. This clone showed up just a few times. What it recognizes is unknown. The CDR3 is made up of 14 amino acids. Between the trimmed V and J ends, which lost 5 bases and 14 bases, there was a span of 19 bases. Germline CDR1 reads SNHLY; CDR2 reads FYNNEI. The sequencing used peripheral blood, collected on day 0 of AZD1222 vaccination. This sequence originates from an adult in good health. The V and J genes are TRBV2 and TRBJ1-6; tentatively, D is TRBD1 (5 bases). The CDR3 bases are TGTGCCAGCAGTAGACCCCGCGAGGGGTTTACCCTCCACTTT. Its translation: CASSRPREGFTLHF.